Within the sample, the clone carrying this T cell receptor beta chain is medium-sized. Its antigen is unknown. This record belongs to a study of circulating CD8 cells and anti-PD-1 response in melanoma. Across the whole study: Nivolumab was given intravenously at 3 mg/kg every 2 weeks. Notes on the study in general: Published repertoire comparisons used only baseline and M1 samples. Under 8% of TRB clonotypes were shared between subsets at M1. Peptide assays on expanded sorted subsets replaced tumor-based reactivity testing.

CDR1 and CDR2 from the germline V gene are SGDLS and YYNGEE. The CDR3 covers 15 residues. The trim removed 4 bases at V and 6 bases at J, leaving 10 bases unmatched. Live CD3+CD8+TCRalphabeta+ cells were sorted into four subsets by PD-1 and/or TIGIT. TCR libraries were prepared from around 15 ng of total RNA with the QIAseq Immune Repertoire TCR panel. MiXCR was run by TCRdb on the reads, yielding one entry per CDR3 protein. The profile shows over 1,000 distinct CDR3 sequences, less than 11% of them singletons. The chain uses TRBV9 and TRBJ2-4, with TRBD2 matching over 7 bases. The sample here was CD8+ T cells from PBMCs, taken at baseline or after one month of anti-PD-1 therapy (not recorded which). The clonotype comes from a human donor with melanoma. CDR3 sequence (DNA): TGTGCCAGCAGCCCCTATAGTACGGGGGGAAACATTCAGTACTTC. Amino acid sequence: CASSPYSTGGNIQYF.